This TCR beta chain appears in the sequencing data of a study of monozygotic twins with inflammatory bowel disease. From the 5' RACE reads, TCRdb lists one entry per CDR3 protein and no DNA. The sample totals about 380,000 distinct CDR3 sequences. The TCR sequence derives from a human donor with ulcerative colitis or Crohn's disease, or a healthy co-twin of an affected twin (not recorded which). Sample: blood.

This CDR3 is CSAPDWGSSYEQYF. The chain joins TRBV20-1 to TRBJ2-7. CDR1 DFQATT and CDR2 SNEGSKA come from the germline V gene (reference sequence). This CDR3 comprises 14 residues.